This T cell receptor beta chain appears in the sequencing data of a study of radiation and T cells in renal cell carcinoma. Findings and caveats of the study: Top tumor clonotypes rose in blood 2 weeks post-radiation, then contracted.

A word on this clone: Its specificity is not known.

Using immunoSEQ multiplex PCR, the repertoire was profiled, and TCRdb retains in-frame clones only, with some absent. The sample lists approximately 140,000 clones; approximately 87% were seen once. The time point: baseline pretreatment blood. Treatment reported: 15 Gy SBRT to primary tumor, nephrectomy 4 weeks later. The tumor was a clear cell renal cell carcinoma. Trimming shortened V by 3 bases and J by 1 base, and 10 bases separated the two germline ends. The germline CDR1 and CDR2 sequences are SEHNR and FQNEAQ (reference sequence). CDR3 length: 15 amino acids. Sequenced here: blood, sampled from a patient whose treatment included radiotherapy and nephrectomy. J is TRBJ1-5 and V is TRBV7-9; D not certain. The TCR comes from a woman aged 50 to 60 with renal cell carcinoma. CDR3 in amino acids: CASSLSLLSNQPQHF. CDR3 coding DNA: TGTGCCAGCAGCTTGTCCCTACTCAGCAATCAGCCCCAGCATTTT.